The 28 T cell receptor beta chains below come from one sample, sequenced in a study of regulatory T cells in long-lasting Graves disease. Time point: newly diagnosed GD, antithyroid drugs for less than 3 months. Construction of the TCR library relied on RNA isolated from PBMCs. Relying on iRepertoire HTBI primers and Arm-PCR of CDR3 regions, the team built TCR beta libraries. TCRdb redid the calling of the multiplex PCR reads with MiXCR, one entry per CDR3 protein. The sample has about 470,000 distinct CDR3 sequences, about 16% seen once. These data are also associated with another study on T cells in Graves' hyperthyroidism and ophthalmopathy.

The specimen was peripheral blood mononuclear cells (PBMCs), collected at new diagnosis, from a patient treated with antithyroid drugs. The receptors were sampled from a woman between 25 and 40 years old with Graves disease.

A note on this clonotype: A much more abundant neighbour one base away suggests this may be a read error. This chain links TRBV7-9 with TRBJ2-7; D is possibly TRBD1 (5 bases). The CDR3 runs to 13 residues. The germline CDR1 and CDR2 sequences are SEHNR and FQNEAQ (reference sequence). Written as DNA, the CDR3 is TGTACCAGCAGCTTAGGATCCAGGGCCGAGCAGTACTTC. Its protein is CTSSLGSRAEQYF.

This clonotype was counted ten times or more. The CDR3: CASSQGGGRALGTQYF. CDR3 DNA sequence: TGTGCCAGCAGCCAAGGTGGCGGGAGGGCCCTCGGGACCCAGTACTTC. This chain joins TRBV14 and TRBJ2-5, with TRBD2 matching over 9 bases. With 1 base clipped from V and 7 bases from J, the junction kept 10 bases outside the gene matches. CDR1 SGHDN and CDR2 FVKESK come from the germline V gene. There are 16 residues in the CDR3.

This clonotype showed up many times. The chain combines TRBV30 with TRBJ1-4; 7 positions match TRBD1. Germline V gene sequence: CDR1 GTSNPN, CDR2 SVGIG (reference sequence). Germline trimming cut 2 bases from V and 11 bases from J; bases unmatched to any gene: 14. The CDR3 is 15 residues long. As DNA, the CDR3 is TGTGCCTGGAGTCCTGACAGGGCTGGATTGCTGAAACTGTTTTTT. Amino acids: CAWSPDRAGLLKLFF.

Turning to this clonotype: Since a much larger clone is just one base distant, this may be a read error. The rearrangement joins TRBV4-1 to TRBJ2-5; possibly TRBD2 for D (6 bases). The CDR3 totals 13 residues. Germline lookup yields CDR1 MGHRA and CDR2 YSYEKL. In nucleotides, the CDR3 is TGCGCCAGCAGCCAAGTACTAGCAGAGACCCATTACTTC. Translated, it gives CASSQVLAETHYF.

This clonotype was recorded at least ten times. This chain links TRBV7-2 with TRBJ2-3; 8 bases are shared with TRBD2. CDR1 and CDR2 from the germline V gene are SGHTA and FQGNSA. The CDR3 is 15 residues long. Unmatched junction bases numbered 2, after V lost 0 bases and J lost 3 bases. This chain's CDR3 is CASSLAGLETDTQYF. CDR3 bases: TGTGCCAGCAGCTTAGCGGGACTAGAAACAGATACGCAGTATTTT. Filled out from reference TRBV7-2 and TRBJ2-3, the complete variable domain reads GAGVSQSPSNKVTEKGKDVELRCDPISGHTALYWYRQSLGQGLEFLIYFQGNSAPDKSGLPSDRFSAERTGGSVSTLTIQRTQQEDSAVYLCASSLAGLETDTQYFGPGTRLTVL.

The table lists this clonotype with a count of one. Being one base from a much bigger clone, this may be a read error. The V call is TRBV6-9, the J call TRBJ1-2, with D uncertain. Germline V gene lookup returns CDR1 MNHGY and CDR2 SVAAGI. This CDR3 is 14 amino acids long. CDR3 nucleotide sequence: TGTGCCAGCAGTTTAAGAATCGGGGTCGGCGGCTACGCCTTC. This gives the protein CASSLRIGVGGYAF.

This clonotype was detected many times. As the CDR3 is not closed by the conserved phenylalanine or tryptophan, this likely results from a read error. The DNA is omitted, as the CDR3 cannot be located on it reliably, and the CDR3 follows TCRdb's listing. V gene TRBV12-3 or TRBV12-4 combines with J gene TRBJ2-1; the DNA was not compared with TRBD2, the D call given in the table. From its first to its last residue, the CDR3 has 12 amino acids. The CDR3 loop is CASNAAGGPFCL.

The sample holds many counts of this clonotype. This sequence joins TRBV7-9 and TRBJ1-2, with D possibly matching TRBD1 (6 bases). In germline, CDR1 is SEHNR, CDR2 FQNEAQ (reference sequence). The CDR3 covers 12 residues. Trimming took 5 bases from V and 4 from J, leaving 8 bases between them. The CDR3 spells CASSKDSYGYTF. CDR3 DNA: TGTGCCAGCAGCAAGGACAGCTATGGCTACACCTTC.

The gene calls are TRBV4-1 and TRBJ2-2; 9 bases agree with TRBD1. Per the germline V gene, CDR1 is MGHRA and CDR2 is YSYEKL. The CDR3 covers 17 residues. The trim removed 3 bases at V and 2 bases at J, leaving 7 bases unmatched. The CDR3 protein is CASSHPDRGENTGELFF. CDR3 nucleotide sequence: TGCGCCAGCAGCCACCCGGACAGGGGCGAAAACACCGGGGAGCTGTTTTTT.

The CDR3 loop is CSARAGQPQHF. Written as DNA, the CDR3 is TGCAGTGCTAGGGCGGGTCAGCCCCAGCATTTT. The chain couples TRBV20-1 to TRBJ1-5; D remains unclear. The CDR3 is made up of 11 amino acids. The V end lost 3 bases, the J end lost 6 bases, and 6 bases lay between the germline ends. CDR1 is DFQATT, CDR2 SNEGSKA, per germline (reference sequence).

Ten or more counts support this clonotype. The chain recombines TRBV11-3 with TRBJ2-3; TRBD2 matches at 12 bases. The CDR3 covers 18 residues. Germline CDR1 reads SGHNT; CDR2 reads YENEEA. J was trimmed by 0 bases and V by 3 bases; bases with no gene match: 7. This chain's CDR3 is CASSFSGTSGFSTDTQYF. CDR3 DNA: TGTGCCAGCAGCTTCTCCGGGACTAGCGGGTTTAGCACAGATACGCAGTATTTT.

There are many counts of this clonotype. The chain uses TRBV27 and TRBJ2-5; tentative D call: TRBD2 (6 bases). CDR1 is MNHEY, CDR2 SMNVEV, per germline (reference sequence). This CDR3 comprises 18 residues. Trimming stripped 2 bases from V and 2 bases from J, with 21 bases between. CDR3 residues: CASSLATVGTGLQETQYF. In nucleotides, the CDR3 is TGTGCCAGCAGTTTAGCGACAGTAGGAACGGGACTTCAAGAGACCCAGTACTTC.

The sample holds a few counts of this clonotype. The chain combines TRBV27 with TRBJ2-7; D gene uncertain. Trimming pared 3 bases from V and 2 bases from J, leaving 11 bases between. The CDR3 is 14 residues long. CDR1 is MNHEY, CDR2 SMNVEV, per germline (reference sequence). CDR3 sequence (DNA): TGTGCCAGCAGTTTGTGGAAGAAACCCTACGAGCAGTACTTC. Its translation is CASSLWKKPYEQYF.

The chain uses TRBV15 and TRBJ1-4; D call uncertain. There are 12 residues in the CDR3. Germline V gene data show CDR1 as LNHNV and CDR2 as YYDKDF (reference sequence). Trimming pared 0 bases from V and 16 bases from J, leaving 12 bases between. The CDR3 DNA follows: TGTGCCACCAGCAGAGATCGCGGCATGCCGTTTTTT. It codes for CATSRDRGMPFF.

This clonotype was detected only a few times. The chain employs TRBV9 and TRBJ1-6, with 11 positions matching TRBD1. Unmatched junction bases numbered 2, after V lost 0 bases and J lost 9 bases. Germline V lookup: CDR1 SGDLS, CDR2 YYNGEE. This CDR3 contains 15 residues. The DNA for the CDR3 is TGTGCCAGCAGCGTAGGGGGGACAGGGGGTTCACCCCTCCACTTT. Translating it yields CASSVGGTGGSPLHF.

The rearrangement uses TRBV11-2 and TRBJ1-6; no definite D call. The CDR3 spans 14 residues. Germline loops: CDR1 SGHAT, CDR2 FQNNGV. V was pared by 1 base and J by 4 bases, with 5 bases between. The CDR3, as DNA: TGTGCCAGCAGCTTAGCAGAGTATAATTCACCCCTCCACTTT. Translated: CASSLAEYNSPLHF.

The chain combines TRBV19 with TRBJ2-3; 8 bases are a match to TRBD1. The J call may be mistaken, given a closer DNA end match to TRBJ2-7. This CDR3 has 14 residues. CDR1 is LNHDA, CDR2 SQIVND, per germline (reference sequence). CDR3 region: CASSPRTGLYEQYF. CDR3 nucleotides: TGTGCCAGTAGTCCCCGGACAGGGCTCTACGAGCAGTACTTC.

This clonotype was counted ten times or more. This rearrangement joins TRBV28 to TRBJ2-1, with TRBD2 matching over 11 bases. The J call is doubtful: the DNA matches TRBJ2-5 better. The CDR3 sequence is 18 residues long. CDR1 is MDHEN, CDR2 SYDVKM, per germline. The CDR3 DNA sequence: TGTGCCAGCAGATCCGTATACGGGGGACTAGCGGTCCAAGAGACCCAGTACTTC. Its protein product is CASRSVYGGLAVQETQYF.

This clonotype was recorded many times. CDR3 protein: CSATRTRTTNQPQHF. Here the CDR3 DNA reads TGCAGTGCCACCCGGACACGGACAACTAATCAGCCCCAGCATTTT. The chain combines TRBV20-1 with TRBJ1-5, with D possibly being TRBD1 (5 bases). The CDR3 consists of 15 residues. Germline loops: CDR1 DFQATT, CDR2 SNEGSKA (reference sequence). Between the trimmed V and J ends, which lost 6 bases and 4 bases, there was a span of 19 bases.

The chain carries TRBV30 and TRBJ2-5, with TRBD1 identical over 7 bases. This CDR3 is built from 14 residues. CDR1 is GTSNPN, CDR2 SVGIG, per germline (reference sequence). Unmatched junction bases numbered 8, after V lost 3 bases and J lost 4 bases. The CDR3 protein is CAWRSTGTSETQYF. CDR3 coding DNA: TGTGCCTGGAGATCGACAGGGACCTCAGAGACCCAGTACTTC.

This clonotype was recorded at least ten times. This chain connects TRBV6-1 to TRBJ2-3, with D hard to call. Looked up from germline, CDR1 is MNHNS and CDR2 is SASEGT. Trimming removed 6 bases from V and 4 bases from J, with 8 bases in between. The CDR3 is made up of 12 amino acids. The CDR3 coding sequence is TGTGCCAGCAGGGCTAACTCAGATACGCAGTATTTT. Translating it yields CASRANSDTQYF.

The genes are TRBV7-9 and TRBJ1-3, with D tentatively TRBD1 (5 bases). This CDR3 has 15 amino acids. The germline V gene has CDR1 SEHNR and CDR2 FQNEAQ (reference sequence). V was cut by 5 bases and J by 0 bases, with 11 bases left in between. CDR3 residues: CASSRDLRSGNTIYF. In DNA form, the CDR3 reads TGTGCCAGCAGCCGGGACCTTCGCTCTGGAAACACCATATATTTT. Combining the CDR3 with reference TRBV7-9 and TRBJ1-3 gives the whole variable domain DTGVSQNPRHKITKRGQNVTFRCDPISEHNRLYWYRQTLGQGPEFLTYFQNEAQLEKSRLLSDRFSAERPKGSFSTLEIQRTEQGDSAMYLCASSRDLRSGNTIYFGEGSWLTVV.

This clonotype showed up many times. The chain is built from TRBV6-1 and TRBJ2-7; D may be TRBD2 (6 bases). Trimming shortened V by 5 bases and J by 3 bases, and 14 bases separated the two germline ends. CDR1 is MNHNS and CDR2 is SASEGT in the germline V gene. This CDR3 has 14 amino acids. The CDR3 is CASSRTGGVYEQYF. The CDR3 DNA sequence: TGTGCCAGCAGTCGCACCGGAGGGGTCTACGAGCAGTACTTC.

This clonotype was observed at least ten times. The chain has TRBV9 and TRBJ1-1; TRBD1 might be the D (5 bases). Trimming cost V 0 bases and J 0 bases, with 9 bases left between them. Germline V gives CDR1 SGDLS, CDR2 YYNGEE. The CDR3 covers 15 residues. CDR3 loop: CASSVEAGVNTEAFF. The CDR3 bases are TGTGCCAGCAGCGTAGAAGCGGGGGTGAACACTGAAGCTTTCTTT.

The chain has TRBV12-3 or TRBV12-4 and TRBJ2-7; 7 bases are shared with TRBD2. CDR3 size: 14 residues. The V and J ends lost 5 bases and 1 base, in that order; junction bases with no gene match: 5. DNA for the CDR3: TGTGCCAGCAGTCCGGGACTACGATCCTACGAGCAGTACTTC. Its translation is CASSPGLRSYEQYF.

This clonotype was found many times. The chain joins TRBV6-5 to TRBJ2-7, with 10 bases matching TRBD2. The V gene's germline CDR1 is MNHEY and CDR2 SVGAGI. Unmatched junction bases numbered 4, after V lost 0 bases and J lost 5 bases. The CDR3 is 15 residues long. The CDR3 region has the DNA TGTGCCAGCAGTTACTCGGTGAGCGGGAGGGACGAGCAGTACTTC. It yields the protein CASSYSVSGRDEQYF.

This clonotype was recorded many times. This chain uses TRBV5-1 with TRBJ1-4; D is unresolved. Germline loops: CDR1 SGHRS, CDR2 YFSETQ. Trimming left V 0 bases short and J 7 bases short, with 13 bases between. The CDR3 length is 15 residues. CDR3 amino acids: CASSLEGIVGEKLFF. CDR3 sequence (DNA): TGCGCCAGCAGCTTGGAGGGAATTGTGGGTGAAAAACTGTTTTTT.

This clonotype was found many times. The chain is built from TRBV5-4 and TRBJ2-1; TRBD2 matches 11 bases. The ends lost 4 bases at V and 4 bases at J; junction bases unmatched: 13. This CDR3 has 18 amino acids. Germline V gives CDR1 SGHNT, CDR2 YYREEE (reference sequence). DNA of the CDR3: TGTGCCAGCAGCAGCCCTTTTACCGGGACTAGCGGTTACAATGAGCAGTTCTTC. Its protein product is CASSSPFTGTSGYNEQFF.